This T cell receptor beta chain was found in a study of blood T cell repertoires in COVID-19 (TCRdb year 2020). About the investigation overall: Samples covering the acute and convalescent phases of COVID-19 were provided by collaborators in the United States, Italy and Spain. The prospective study material was composed of cDNA or gDNA derived from T cells, B-cell-depleted T cells, or PBMCs. The dataset comprised deeply sampled blood TCRbeta repertoires from subjects exposed to, actively infected with, or recovered from COVID-19. A freely available public database, intended as a resource for researchers studying the immune response to SARS-CoV-2, is where the repertoires were released. The samples were drawn from two sources: the first 160 participants of the ongoing ImmuneRACE study, and 1,200 or so subjects contributed by 6 global collaborators. Sample metadata almost always included a de-identified subject ID, COVID-19 status, age in years and sex. Where available, HLA class I and class II types were taken from metadata supplied by the sample provider and were not determined by assay-based typing.

Whole blood was collected in K2EDTA tubes by collaborating institutions according to the institutions' own protocols. For TCRbeta analysis, collaborators shipped samples as frozen whole blood, isolated PBMCs, or DNA extracted from either of those sample types. Summary of the overall study and its limitations: The amount of clinical and demographic metadata varied by source and participant and was provided uncurated.

This clone has just a few counts. What this receptor recognizes is not known. The input lacks base qualities; no much larger clone sits a single base away. The immunoSEQ Assay, a bias-controlled multiplex PCR, was used to amplify TCRbeta CDR3 regions from genomic DNA. As for the authors' bioinformatics: Within the assay, amplification of reference gene primers was used to estimate how many nucleated cells each sample contained. Sequence reads were collapsed and filtered to measure the absolute abundance of every unique TCRbeta CDR3 rearrangement. Productive Simpson clonality was computed per sample as the square root of Simpson's diversity index over productive rearrangements. As stored in TCRdb, this immuneACCESS dataset retains in-frame rearrangements with V and J assigned. A fraction of the clones does not appear; measured against another copy, unresolved V genes explain less than half of the discrepancy, and the remainder lacks a known reason. V and J calls and clone size are those listed in that table; D and trimming were worked out from the DNA. This sample comprises under 200,000 clones, about nine tenths of them detected only once. 1.5% to 2% of the sample rests with the top ten.

The CDR3 holds 16 amino acids from the cysteine to the phenylalanine. Just CDR3 DNA is preserved here, 48 bases in frame from base 1. V lost 5 bases and J lost 4 bases, and the count of bases not matched to a germline gene is 13. Per the germline V gene (reference sequence), LGHDT is the CDR1 and YNNKEL is the CDR2. The source material was peripheral blood. Rearrangement joined TRBV3-1 (or the pseudogene TRBV3-2) to TRBJ1-1; 7 central bases correspond to TRBD1. This receptor was taken from a man younger than 35 with active or convalescent COVID-19. The nucleotide sequence is given as TGTGCCAGCAGCTATACTTTAGGGGGCGCGGGCACTGAAGCTTTCTTT. This yields the protein CASSYTLGGAGTEAFF.